This TCR beta chain was recovered during a study of shared clonotypes between healthy human individuals. Whole-study context: Three plates were used per donor for CD4 naive, three for CD4 memory, two for CD8 naive and one for CD8 memory.

The V gene's germline CDR1 is MGHRA and CDR2 YSYEKL. The V end lost 1 base, the J end lost 5 bases, and 15 bases lay between the germline ends. The CDR3 is made up of 17 amino acids. Cells designated naive CD8 were CD45RO-negative and were positively selected for CCR7, with terminally differentiated effector memory CD45RA+ cells excluded. Only in-frame clones appear in the TCRdb table, and some are missing; sequencing was by immunoSEQ multiplex PCR. The sample shows approximately 590,000 clones, nearly 97% of them seen only once. The receptor's source is a woman aged 25-40 years in good health. V is TRBV4-1 and J is TRBJ1-6; TRBD1 is a possible D gene (6 bases). The sequenced material came from naive CD8+ T cells sorted from blood. The CDR3 DNA is TGCGCCAGCAGCCAAGTATGGGCCGGACAGAATAATTCACCCCTCCACTTT. Translation gives CASSQVWAGQNNSPLHF.